The T cell receptor (beta chain) under discussion was sequenced for a study of T cell changes during pregnancy in multiple sclerosis (dated by TCRdb to between 2018 and 2020). Study-wide context: Changes in the T cell repertoire over the course of pregnancy were examined in this study in women with multiple sclerosis.

From the cysteine through the phenylalanine, the CDR3 covers 13 amino acids. Kept here is only the CDR3 DNA, which spans 39 bases and is read in frame from base 1. CDR1 GTSNPN and CDR2 SVGIG were looked up in the germline V gene (reference sequence). The junction carries 9 bases between V and J, which are trimmed by 0 bases and 6 bases respectively. Library preparation employed the immunoSEQ multiplex PCR assay. The table was pulled from immuneACCESS by TCRdb, which kept in-frame rearrangements only. Such tables lose some clones; where checked, under half of the loss comes from unresolved V genes, and the rest has no known cause. The sample profile shows about 80,000 clones; about 92% of them were found once. Clones ranked in the top ten supply about 0.22% of the sample. As concerns this clone: Its antigen remains undetermined. Per-base qualities were not stored, and no clone one base away is much larger.

The sequence is built from TRBV30 and TRBJ1-5, with no D gene named confidently. Sequencing used CD4+ T cells from peripheral blood mononuclear cells, obtained before pregnancy. This receptor was taken from a female donor with multiple sclerosis, enrolled in a pregnancy study. The nucleotide sequence is given as TGTGCCTGGAGTGTAAGGCGGGGTCAGCCCCAGCATTTT. This gives the protein CAWSVRRGQPQHF.